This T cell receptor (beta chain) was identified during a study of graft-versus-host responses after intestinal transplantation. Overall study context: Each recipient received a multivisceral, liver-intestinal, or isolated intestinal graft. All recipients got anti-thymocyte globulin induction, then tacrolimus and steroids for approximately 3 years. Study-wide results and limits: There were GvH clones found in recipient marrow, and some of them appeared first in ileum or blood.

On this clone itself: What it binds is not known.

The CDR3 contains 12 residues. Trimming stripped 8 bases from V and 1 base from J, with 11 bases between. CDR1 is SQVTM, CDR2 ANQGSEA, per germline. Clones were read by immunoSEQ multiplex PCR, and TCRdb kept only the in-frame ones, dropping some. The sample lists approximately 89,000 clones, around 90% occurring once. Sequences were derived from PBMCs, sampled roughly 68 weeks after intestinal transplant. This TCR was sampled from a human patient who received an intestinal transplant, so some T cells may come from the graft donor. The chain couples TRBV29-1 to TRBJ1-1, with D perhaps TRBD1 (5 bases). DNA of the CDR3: TGCAGCTGGGAGGGGAGGAACACTGAAGCTTTCTTT. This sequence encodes CSWEGRNTEAFF. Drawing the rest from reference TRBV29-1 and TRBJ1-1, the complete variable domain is SAVISQKPSRDICQRGTSLTIQCQVDSQVTMMFWYRQQPGQSLTLIATANQGSEATYESGFVIDKFPISRPNLTFSTLTVSNMSPEDSSIYLCSWEGRNTEAFFGQGTRLTVV.